This TCR beta chain derives from a study of T cells in localized non-small cell lung cancer. TCRdb keeps only in-frame clones here, not all; method: immunoSEQ multiplex PCR. There are fewer than 90,000 clones in the sample; approximately 84% occur only once, and 2.8% lies in the top ten. Study-level findings and limits: Appearance in adjacent lung was seen for a median about 59 of the top 100 tumor clones. Blood T cell density predicted longer survival; adjacent-lung clonality, shorter. Maximal T cell clonality occurred in uninvolved adjacent lung, with tumor ranking below it.

Germline lookup yields CDR1 SGHTA and CDR2 FQGNSA. The CDR3 is 17 amino acids. V shed 5 bases, J shed 4 bases, and the junction held 12 bases outside the gene matches. Points on this clone: Its target is unknown.

Here the sequenced sample was peripheral blood, taken before any cancer treatment. V is TRBV7-2 and J is TRBJ1-3; 9 nucleotides align to TRBD1. The TCR comes from a man between 40 and 69 years old with stage I lung adenocarcinoma. The CDR3 DNA is TGTGCCAGCAGCCTTAGGGGACAGGGCCGGGGGGGAAACACCATATATTTT. Translating gives CASSLRGQGRGGNTIYF.